Included here is one TCR beta chain sequence, with context. Its antigen is not identified. The sample is drawn from a study of T cell responses to AZD1222 COVID-19 vaccine. Study-level information: Analyses pooled second doses at about 4 or about 12 weeks. Study outcomes and limitations: Spike-specific TCR breadth and depth were elevated following two AZD1222 doses. With dominance at 160-218 and 743-854, vaccine-associated CD4 TCRs spanned spike. Most donors were white British, females outnumbered males, and clonal diversity was possibly underestimated.

Germline values: CDR1 MNHEY, CDR2 SMNVEV (reference sequence). The CDR3 covers 17 residues. Trimming cost V 6 bases and J 5 bases, with 25 bases left between them. TCRdb's copy holds only in-frame clones and misses some; the assay was immunoSEQ multiplex PCR. The repertoire holds around 140,000 clones, over 85% seen once, with about 1.5% in the top ten. The genes are TRBV27 and TRBJ1-2, with a weak D call TRBD1 (6 bases). This TCR was recovered from an adult in good health. The sample in question was peripheral blood, obtained on day 0 of AZD1222 vaccination. The CDR3 protein is CASSPHPGVIRGYGYTF. CDR3 bases: TGTGCCAGCAGCCCCCATCCAGGGGTGATCCGGGGATATGGCTACACCTTC.